The TCR beta chain described here comes from a study of blood T cell repertoires in COVID-19. Study-wide context: Spain, Italy and the United States supplied samples that represented acute and convalescent COVID-19. Sample material is recorded as cDNA or gDNA derived from T cells, B-cell-depleted T cells, or PBMCs.

The authors' processing: Amplification of reference gene primers was used by the study to estimate nucleated cell counts. Libraries were prepared by immunoSEQ multiplex PCR; TCRdb keeps only in-frame clonotypes and omits some of them. D and trimming come from the DNA, and the V and J calls and clone size come from that table. This sample has approximately 210,000 clones; about nine tenths occur once, and the top ten carry about 5%. There are 13 residues in the CDR3. V lost 8 bases to trimming and J lost 8 bases; unmatched junction nucleotides: 8. Looked up from germline, CDR1 is LNHNV and CDR2 is YYDKDF (reference sequence).

The chain joins TRBV15 to TRBJ1-5; 8 bases are shared with TRBD1. The sample was peripheral blood. This TCR was recovered from a woman aged 40 to 55 with acute or convalescent COVID-19. The DNA of the CDR3 is TGTGCCACCGCAGGGGGCGCGTTTAAGCCCCAGCATTTT. Encoded protein: CATAGGAFKPQHF.